This T cell receptor beta chain was observed in a study of brain T cells in children with intractable seizures. Study-level points and caveats: Viral specificity was inferred only from CDR3 similarity; HCMV serostatus was unknown. Absence of clones before surgery may stem from lower sequencing depth.

Clones were sequenced by immunoSEQ multiplex PCR, and TCRdb holds only the in-frame ones, with some missing. The data show tens of thousands of clones, with around 90% seen just once and roughly 25% held by the top ten. Turning to this clone: What it binds is not known.

Deletions cut 6 bases from V and 3 bases from J, with 9 bases between. The germline V gene has CDR1 SNHLY and CDR2 FYNNEI. The CDR3 is made up of 12 amino acids. The sequenced cases were selected for having the highest brain T cell transcript signatures. The chain combines TRBV2 with TRBJ2-7; possibly TRBD2 for D (6 bases). Sequencing was performed on peripheral blood, taken at surgery. This TCR was recovered from a girl aged 2-10 years with Rasmussen encephalitis and intractable seizures. CDR3 coding DNA: TGTGCCAGCAGGGGGACTGTCTACGAGCAGTACTTC. Its translation: CASRGTVYEQYF.